This T cell receptor beta chain was observed in a study of OX40 agonist ivuxolimab in advanced cancers. General notes on the study: The costimulatory receptor OX40 (CD134) was targeted by ivuxolimab, a fully human IgG2 agonistic monoclonal antibody. Patients were allowed to have had prior anti-PD-1, anti-PD-L1 or anti-CTLA-4 therapy, and approximately 40% of the dose-escalation patients had been treated with checkpoint inhibitors. The monotherapy dose-escalation portion (N = 52 patients) of the phase I ivuxolimab trial is reported in the paper. Of the approximately 54 patients in dose escalation, 19 had hepatocellular carcinoma, about 15 had melanoma, 9 had renal cell carcinoma and 9 had head and neck cancer. Intravenous ivuxolimab was administered to patients every 2 weeks at six dose levels: 0.01, 0.1, 0.3, 1.5, 3 and 10 mg/kg. In the dose-escalation cohort, 70% to 85% of patients were male, and the mean age was roughly 60 years, with a range of about 23 to 80. Three dose-escalation patients achieved partial responses, one with hepatocellular carcinoma and two with cutaneous melanoma. The purpose of peripheral TCRbeta sequencing was to test whether ivuxolimab changed TCR sequence diversity and led to clonal T-cell expansion. Study-wide findings and limitations: The antigen specificity of the clonally expanded peripheral T cells was not determined. Low levels of normalized T-cell clonal expansion were also seen in some patients who did not respond. At doses of 0.1 to 3.0 mg/kg, clonal expansion of both CD4+ and CD8+ T cells in blood was seen between baseline and week 6. In the 0.1-3.0 mg/kg groups, partial responders had among the lowest normalized peripheral clonal expansion, particularly in CD8+ T cells. On average, CD8+ T cells showed more expanded clones than CD4+ T cells after ivuxolimab.

In regard to this clone: No cognate antigen has been identified for it. The input lacks base qualities; no much larger clone sits a single base away.

The trial excluded patients who had a history of autoimmune disease or who were on systemic immunosuppression. Peripheral blood for TCR sequencing was drawn from every dose cohort at baseline, at cycle 4 day 1 and at cycle 7 day 1. The samples were drawn from a first-in-human, open-label, multicenter phase I dose-escalation trial of ivuxolimab. Adults with locally advanced or metastatic head and neck squamous cell, hepatocellular, melanoma or renal cell carcinoma were enrolled in the trial. Before TCR sequencing, CD4+ T cells and CD8+ T cells were sorted from peripheral blood as separate populations. Genomic DNA was extracted from sorted cells for sequencing of the TCRbeta CDR3 region. TCRbeta CDR3 regions were sequenced using the immunoSEQ Assay. Held by TCRdb, this immuneACCESS table contains in-frame sequences only and omits some clones. Under half of the omission traces to an unresolved V gene where checked; the cause of the rest is unknown. The table for this sample lists around 100,000 clones; 86% of them were counted only once. Roughly 5.5% of the sample goes to the ten largest clones.

The sample was CD4+ or CD8+ T cells sorted from blood, taken in a trial of the OX40 agonist ivuxolimab. The receptor comes from an adult with an advanced solid tumor such as melanoma, head and neck, liver or kidney cancer.

The sequence in DNA is TGTGCCAGCAGTTACAGGGGGAGGTACACCTTC. Its translation is CASSYRGRYTF. The rearranged chain carries TRBV6-5 and TRBJ1-2, with a weak D call of TRBD1 (6 bases match). The CDR1 and CDR2 encoded by the germline V gene are MNHEY and SVGAGI. V lost 2 bases and J lost 11 bases; the stretch between them is 9 bases long. The CDR3 starts with the cysteine, ends with the phenylalanine, and has 11 residues. The DNA shown is the 33-base CDR3, in frame from base 1.